This T cell receptor beta chain was found in a study of CD8 T cells in Susac syndrome. Study information: Patients with Susac syndrome had blood drawn and were at that point therapy-naive, on corticosteroids, or on intravenous immunoglobulin alone.

cDNA came from roughly 0.53 to 1 ug RNA primed by random hexamers. An immunoSEQ multiplex PCR generated amplified TCR beta CDR3 products spanning 54 Vbeta and 13 Jbeta. Each CDR3 protein is one row after TCRdb ran MiXCR on the immunoSEQ multiplex PCR reads. The sample lists 150,000 or so distinct CDR3 sequences; approximately 95% were seen once. Overall study results and limits: The study's TCR sequencing and HLA analysis covered a relatively small number of individuals, and the study acknowledged this.

TEMRA cells were FACS-enriched, while CD8+ and CD4+ T cells were negatively isolated. Of note for this clonotype: Its specificity is unknown.

Sequencing used CD4+ T cells from PBMCs. The receptor was derived from a human donor with Susac syndrome.

The CDR3 spells CATSRVGRDPDTQYF. The CDR3 DNA follows: TGTGCCACCAGCAGAGTGGGCAGGGACCCAGATACGCAGTATTTT. The rearrangement links TRBV15 to TRBJ2-3, with D possibly being TRBD1 or TRBD2 (5 bases each). Trimming pared 1 base from V and 4 bases from J, leaving 12 bases between. This CDR3 comprises 15 residues. Germline V gene data show CDR1 as LNHNV and CDR2 as YYDKDF (reference sequence).